This T cell receptor beta chain was observed in a study of cytomegalovirus exposure and HLA in healthy donors. Study observations and caveats: A later analysis reportedly found fewer N-insertions in an Asian-associated ancestry cluster than the roughly 670-donor mean. The study recorded 160 or so TCR beta chains that were cytomegalovirus-associated. Analysis performed later showed TCR beta chains linked to HLA being more clonally expanded than equally common others.

It was with 60 Vbeta and 13 Jbeta primers that the PCR ran. The protocol was immunoSEQ multiplex PCR, while the TCRdb copy is restricted to in-frame clones and leaves out a portion. The sample gives around 100,000 clones, around 73% of which show up once; approximately 1.7% is in the top ten. Per germline, CDR1 MNHEY and CDR2 SVGAGI. The CDR3 runs to 13 residues. V was shortened by 6 bases and J by 2 bases, with 8 bases between the two germline ends. As regards this clone: As yet, its antigen is unknown.

The sequenced sample consisted of PBMCs. The genes are TRBV6-5 and TRBJ1-5; no firm D call. The receptor comes from a woman in her thirties or forties in good health and CMV-seronegative. The CDR3 bases are TGTGCCAGCAGACCTCCAGGCAATCAGCCCCAGCATTTT. Residues: CASRPPGNQPQHF.